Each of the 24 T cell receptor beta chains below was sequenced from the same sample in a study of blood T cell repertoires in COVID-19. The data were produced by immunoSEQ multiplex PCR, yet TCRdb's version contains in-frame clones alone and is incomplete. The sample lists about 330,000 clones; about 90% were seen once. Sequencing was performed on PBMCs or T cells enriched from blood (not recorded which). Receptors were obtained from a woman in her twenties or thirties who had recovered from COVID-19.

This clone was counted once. The CDR3 here is CASRDRAYGYTF. DNA of the CDR3: TGTGCCAGCAGGGACAGGGCGTATGGCTACACCTTC. This sequence joins TRBV2 and TRBJ1-2; TRBD1 agrees at 8 bases. CDR1 is SNHLY, CDR2 FYNNEI, per germline. CDR3 length: 12 amino acids. The ends lost 6 bases at V and 5 bases at J; junction bases unmatched: 2.

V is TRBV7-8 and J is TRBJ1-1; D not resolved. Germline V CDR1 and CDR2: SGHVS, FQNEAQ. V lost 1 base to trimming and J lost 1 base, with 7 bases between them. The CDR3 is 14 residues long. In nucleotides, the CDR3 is TGTGCCAGCAGCTTAGTATCAGGGAACACTGAAGCTTTCTTT. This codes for CASSLVSGNTEAFF.

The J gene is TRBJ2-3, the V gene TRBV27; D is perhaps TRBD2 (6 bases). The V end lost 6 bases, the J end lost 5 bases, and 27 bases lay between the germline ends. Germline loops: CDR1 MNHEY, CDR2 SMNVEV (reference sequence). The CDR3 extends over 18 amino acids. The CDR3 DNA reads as TGTGCCAGCAGCCCTACTAACTACTGGGGGGAGAGTTTAGATACGCAGTATTTT. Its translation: CASSPTNYWGESLDTQYF.

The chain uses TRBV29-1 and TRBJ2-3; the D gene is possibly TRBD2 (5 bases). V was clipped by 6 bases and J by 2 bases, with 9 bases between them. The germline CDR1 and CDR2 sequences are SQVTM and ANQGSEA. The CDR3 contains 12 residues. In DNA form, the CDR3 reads TGCAGCGTGAGGGAGAACACAGATACGCAGTATTTT. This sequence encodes CSVRENTDTQYF.

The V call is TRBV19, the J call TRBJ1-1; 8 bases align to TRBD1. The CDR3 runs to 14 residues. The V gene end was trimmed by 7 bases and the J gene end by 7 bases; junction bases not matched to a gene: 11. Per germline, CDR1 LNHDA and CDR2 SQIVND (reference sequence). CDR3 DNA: TGTGCCAGTACCCCAGGACAGGGAGGGGGTGAAGCTTTCTTT. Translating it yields CASTPGQGGGEAFF.

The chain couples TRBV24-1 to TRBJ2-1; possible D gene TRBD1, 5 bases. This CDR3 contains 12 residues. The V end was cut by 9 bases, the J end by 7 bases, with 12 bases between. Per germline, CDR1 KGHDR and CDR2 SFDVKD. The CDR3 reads CATDSSGNEQFF. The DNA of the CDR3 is TGTGCCACCGACAGCTCCGGTAATGAGCAGTTCTTC.

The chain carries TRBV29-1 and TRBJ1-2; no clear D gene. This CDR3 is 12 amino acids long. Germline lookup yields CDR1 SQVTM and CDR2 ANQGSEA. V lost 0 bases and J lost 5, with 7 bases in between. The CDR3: CSVEDSGYGYTF. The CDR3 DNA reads TGCAGCGTTGAAGATAGCGGGTATGGCTACACCTTC.

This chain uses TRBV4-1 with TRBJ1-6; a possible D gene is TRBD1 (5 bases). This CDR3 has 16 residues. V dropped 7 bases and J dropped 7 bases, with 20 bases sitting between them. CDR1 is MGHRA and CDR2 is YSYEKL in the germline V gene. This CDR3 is CASNPDQGFGNSPLHF. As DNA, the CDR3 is TGCGCCAGCAACCCGGACCAGGGCTTCGGGAATTCACCCCTCCACTTT.

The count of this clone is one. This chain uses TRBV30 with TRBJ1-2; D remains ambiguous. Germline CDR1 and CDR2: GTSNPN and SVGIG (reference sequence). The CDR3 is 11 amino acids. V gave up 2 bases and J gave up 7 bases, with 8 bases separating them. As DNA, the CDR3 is TGTGCCTGGAGTTTCTATCTTGGCTACACCTTC. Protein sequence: CAWSFYLGYTF.

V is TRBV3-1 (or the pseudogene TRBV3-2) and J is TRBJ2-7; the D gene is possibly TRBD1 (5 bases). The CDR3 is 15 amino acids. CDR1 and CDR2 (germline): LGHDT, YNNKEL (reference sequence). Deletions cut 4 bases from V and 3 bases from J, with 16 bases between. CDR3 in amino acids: CASSPPGRGGYEQYF. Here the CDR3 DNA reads TGTGCCAGCAGCCCCCCTGGTAGGGGTGGCTACGAGCAGTACTTC.

CDR3 amino acids: CASRVQGNSNQPQHF. In nucleotides, the CDR3 is TGTGCCAGCAGAGTACAGGGGAATAGCAATCAGCCCCAGCATTTT. The chain uses TRBV2 and TRBJ1-5; TRBD1 agrees at 7 bases. Germline CDR1 reads SNHLY; CDR2 reads FYNNEI. The CDR3 covers 15 residues. Unmatched junction bases numbered 5, after V lost 6 bases and J lost 0 bases.

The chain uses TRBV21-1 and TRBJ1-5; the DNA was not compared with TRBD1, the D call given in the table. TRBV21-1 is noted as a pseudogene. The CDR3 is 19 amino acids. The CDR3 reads CASSKVPGQGYYSNQPQHF. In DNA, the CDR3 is TGTGCCAGCAGCAAGGTACCGGGACAGGGCTATTATAGCAATCAGCCCCAGCATTTT.

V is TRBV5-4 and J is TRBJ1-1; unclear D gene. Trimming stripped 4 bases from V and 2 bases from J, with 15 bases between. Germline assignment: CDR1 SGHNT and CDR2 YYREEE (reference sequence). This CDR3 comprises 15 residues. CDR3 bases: TGTGCCAGCAGCCTCGCGCTGGACTTTAACACTGAAGCTTTCTTT. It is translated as CASSLALDFNTEAFF.

CDR3 protein: CASSPTTLNTGELFF. The CDR3 bases are TGTGCCAGCAGCCCGACTACCTTGAACACCGGGGAGCTGTTTTTT. The chain has TRBV7-2 and TRBJ2-2; a weak D match, TRBD2 (5 bases). The CDR3 sequence is 15 residues long. Germline loops: CDR1 SGHTA, CDR2 FQGNSA. The ends were cut back, 5 bases at V and 1 base at J, with 11 bases in the middle. The full variable domain, with the rest looked up from reference TRBV7-2 and TRBJ2-2, is GAGVSQSPSNKVTEKGKDVELRCDPISGHTALYWYRQSLGQGLEFLIYFQGNSAPDKSGLPSDRFSAERTGGSVSTLTIQRTQQEDSAVYLCASSPTTLNTGELFFGEGSRLTVL.

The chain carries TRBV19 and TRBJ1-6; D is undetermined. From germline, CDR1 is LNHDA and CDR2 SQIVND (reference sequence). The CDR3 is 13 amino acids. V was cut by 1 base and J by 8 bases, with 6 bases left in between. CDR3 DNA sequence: TGTGCCAGTAGTATAGGAGGAGATTCACCCCTCCACTTT. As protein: CASSIGGDSPLHF.

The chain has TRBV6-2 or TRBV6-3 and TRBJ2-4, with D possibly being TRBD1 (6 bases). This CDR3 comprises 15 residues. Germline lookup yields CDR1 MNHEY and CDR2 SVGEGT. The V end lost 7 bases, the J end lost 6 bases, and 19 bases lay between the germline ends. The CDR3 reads CASNPTGPDLNIQYF. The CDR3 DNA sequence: TGTGCCAGCAACCCCACAGGGCCCGACCTAAACATTCAGTACTTC.

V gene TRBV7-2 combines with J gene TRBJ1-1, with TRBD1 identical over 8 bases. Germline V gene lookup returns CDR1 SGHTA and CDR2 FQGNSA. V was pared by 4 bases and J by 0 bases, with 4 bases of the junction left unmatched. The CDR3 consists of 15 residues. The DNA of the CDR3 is TGTGCCAGCAGCTGGGGGACAGGTATGAACACTGAAGCTTTCTTT. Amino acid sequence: CASSWGTGMNTEAFF.

The CDR3 sequence: CASSVAGSGPQHF. DNA for the CDR3: TGTGCCAGCAGCGTAGCTGGTTCCGGGCCCCAGCATTTT. The V call is TRBV9, the J call TRBJ1-5, with no clear D. The CDR3 consists of 13 residues. Germline CDR1 and CDR2: SGDLS and YYNGEE. The V and J ends lost 0 bases and 9 bases respectively, with 10 bases between them.

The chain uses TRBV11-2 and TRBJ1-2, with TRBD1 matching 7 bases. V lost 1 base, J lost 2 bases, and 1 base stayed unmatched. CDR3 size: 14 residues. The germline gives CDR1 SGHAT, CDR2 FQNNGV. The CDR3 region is CASSLATGNYGYTF. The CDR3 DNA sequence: TGTGCCAGCAGCTTAGCGACAGGGAACTATGGCTACACCTTC.

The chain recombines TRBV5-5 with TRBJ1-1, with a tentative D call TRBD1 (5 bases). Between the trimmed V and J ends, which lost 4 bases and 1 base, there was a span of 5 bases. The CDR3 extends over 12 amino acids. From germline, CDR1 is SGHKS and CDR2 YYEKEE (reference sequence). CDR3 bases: TGTGCCAGCAGCGGACAGAACACTGAAGCTTTCTTT. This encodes CASSGQNTEAFF. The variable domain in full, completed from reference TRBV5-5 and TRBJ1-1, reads DAGVTQSPTHLIKTRGQQVTLRCSPISGHKSVSWYQQVLGQGPQFIFQYYEKEERGRGNFPDRFSARQFPNYSSELNVNALLLGDSALYLCASSGQNTEAFFGQGTRLTVV.

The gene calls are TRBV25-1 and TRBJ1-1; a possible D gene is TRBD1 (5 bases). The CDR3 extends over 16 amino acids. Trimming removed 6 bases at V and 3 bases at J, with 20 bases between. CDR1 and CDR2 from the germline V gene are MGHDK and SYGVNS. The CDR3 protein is CASSLWAGNAYTEAFF. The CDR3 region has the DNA TGTGCCAGCAGCCTCTGGGCAGGGAATGCCTACACTGAAGCTTTCTTT.

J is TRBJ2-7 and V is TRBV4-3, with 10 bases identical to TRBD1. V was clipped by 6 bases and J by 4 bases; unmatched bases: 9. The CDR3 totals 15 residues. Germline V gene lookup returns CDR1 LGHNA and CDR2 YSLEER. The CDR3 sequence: CASRYSGTGEYEQYF. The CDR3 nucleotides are TGCGCCAGCAGATATTCCGGGACAGGGGAGTACGAGCAGTACTTC.

The CDR3 is CASSLSPGRTEAFF. The CDR3, as DNA: TGTGCCAGCAGTTTAAGTCCGGGGAGGACTGAAGCTTTCTTT. The chain recombines TRBV27 with TRBJ1-1; D unclear. The CDR3 has 14 residues. Germline CDR1 is MNHEY and CDR2 is SMNVEV (reference sequence). The V end lost 2 bases, the J end lost 5 bases, and 12 bases lay between the germline ends.

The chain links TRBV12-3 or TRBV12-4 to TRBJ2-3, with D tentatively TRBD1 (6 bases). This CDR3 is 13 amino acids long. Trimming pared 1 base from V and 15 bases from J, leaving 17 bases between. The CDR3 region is CASSLDVGAPPYF. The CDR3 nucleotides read TGTGCCAGCAGTTTAGATGTGGGGGCCCCCCCCTATTTT.